Listed below are T cell receptor beta chains from one sample, sequenced in a study of cytomegalovirus exposure and HLA in healthy donors. The table came from immunoSEQ multiplex PCR; TCRdb's copy has only in-frame clones and leaves some out. The sample includes about 150,000 clones. Sequencing was carried out using PBMCs. These receptors all stem from a man younger than 45 in good health and CMV-seronegative. CDR3s include the opening cysteine and the closing phenylalanine or tryptophan. A D gene is named only where the DNA matches it firmly.

V	J	D	DNA	CDR3
TRBV12-5	TRBJ2-4	TRBD2	TGTGCTAGTGGTTTGGTACCGGGGGGAGCCAAAAACATTCAGTACTTC	CASGLVPGGAKNIQYF
TRBV5-1	TRBJ2-7	TRBD2	TGCGCCAGCAGCTTCAGCGGGACCCACGAGCAGTACTTC	CASSFSGTHEQYF
TRBV5-1	TRBJ2-5	TRBD1	TGCGCCAGCAGATTTGACAGGGGAGAGACCCAGTACTTC	CASRFDRGETQYF
TRBV30	TRBJ2-1	TRBD2	TGTGCCTGGAGCGCAGGGGCGGGAGGATACAGTGAGCAGTTCTTC	CAWSAGAGGYSEQFF
TRBV10-2	TRBJ2-6	TRBD1	TGCGCCAGCAGTGATGGGACAGGGGTTATCACTGGGGCCAACGTCCTGACTTTC	CASSDGTGVITGANVLTF
TRBV2	TRBJ2-1	TRBD2	TGTGCCAGCACCTGGACTAGCGACTCCAATGAGCAGTTCTTC	CASTWTSDSNEQFF
TRBV19	TRBJ1-5	NA	TGTGCCAGTAGTATAGTGGGGCGCAATCAGCCCCAGCATTTT	CASSIVGRNQPQHF
TRBV6-4	TRBJ1-2	NA	TGTGCCAGCAGTCCGGAGACGGGAGAATCTAACTATGGCTACACCTTC	CASSPETGESNYGYTF
TRBV6-5	TRBJ1-6	NA	TGTGCCAGCAGGCGGCAGGGTGTTTCACCCCTCCACTTT	CASRRQGVSPLHF
TRBV6-6	TRBJ2-3	TRBD1	TGTGCCAGCAGTCGCGACAGGGGAACAGATACGCAGTATTTT	CASSRDRGTDTQYF
TRBV6-1	TRBJ1-5	NA	TGTGCCAGCAGTTCTAGCTATAGCAATCAGCCCCAGCATTTT	CASSSSYSNQPQHF
TRBV4-1	TRBJ1-1	NA	TGCGCCAGCAGCCAAGACAGGGGATACACTGAAGCTTTCTTT	CASSQDRGYTEAFF
TRBV5-4	TRBJ1-1	NA	TGTGCCAGCAGCTTGAACGGTGAAGCTTTCTTT	CASSLNGEAFF
TRBV5-1	TRBJ1-1	NA	TGCGCCAGCAGGCCGCAGGGTCGGAACACTGAAGCTTTCTTT	CASRPQGRNTEAFF
TRBV5-1	TRBJ1-3	NA	TGCGCCAGCAGCTCGGACATAGGGGGATTGGCCTCTGGAAACACCATATATTTT	CASSSDIGGLASGNTIYF
TRBV15	TRBJ1-5	NA	TGTGCCACCAGCAGAGATATCTCAGGGGCAGGCAATCAGCCCCAGCATTTT	CATSRDISGAGNQPQHF
TRBV18	TRBJ2-1	TRBD1	TGTGCCAGCTCACCATTTCGACAGGGGCCCTACAATGAGCAGTTCTTC	CASSPFRQGPYNEQFF
TRBV29-1	TRBJ2-3	NA	TGCAGCGTTGAACAGGGGAGGGCAGATACGCAGTATTTT	CSVEQGRADTQYF
TRBV27	TRBJ2-5	NA	TGTGCCAGCAGTTTTAAAGGGAGAGAGACCCAGTACTTC	CASSFKGRETQYF
TRBV5-1	TRBJ2-1	NA	TGCGCCAGCAGCTTGGGGTCAGGCCCCTACAATGAGCAGTTCTTC	CASSLGSGPYNEQFF
TRBV18	TRBJ1-1	TRBD1	TGTGCCAGCTCACAAATCGGACAGGGCACTGAAGCTTTCTTT	CASSQIGQGTEAFF
TRBV19	TRBJ2-2	NA	TGTGCCAGTAGTACCAGTCTTGGCGGGGAGCTGTTTTTT	CASSTSLGGELFF
TRBV11-3	TRBJ2-7	TRBD1	TGTGCCAGCAGCTTGGGGACAGGGGGCTACGAGCAGTACTTC	CASSLGTGGYEQYF
TRBV11-2	TRBJ2-1	NA	TGTGCCAGCAGCTTAGTTTCGTCTACGCCTGATCAGTTCTTC	CASSLVSSTPDQFF
TRBV5-4	TRBJ1-5	TRBD1	TGTGCCAGCAGCCCCGGACAGGGGGCCCATCAGCCCCAGCATTTC	CASSPGQGAHQPQHF
TRBV10-3	TRBJ2-1	TRBD2	TGTGCCATCACCGTGACTAGCGGACGATCCTACAATGAGCAGTTCTTC	CAITVTSGRSYNEQFF
TRBV19	TRBJ1-3	TRBD1	TGTGCCAGTAGTATAATTGGACAGGGCCATCGCTCTGGAAACACCATATATTTT	CASSIIGQGHRSGNTIYF
TRBV4-1	TRBJ1-5	NA	TGCGCCAGCAGCCTCCAGTCACAGGGTAGAGGTCAGCCCCAGCATTTT	CASSLQSQGRGQPQHF
TRBV7-2	TRBJ2-2	TRBD1	TGTGCCAGCAGCTTTTACAGGGGCCTAAACACCGGGGAGCTGTTTTTT	CASSFYRGLNTGELFF
TRBV27	TRBJ2-3	NA	TGTGCCAGCAGCCCGCGTTTAACAGATACGCAGTATTTT	CASSPRLTDTQYF
TRBV20-1	TRBJ2-7	NA	TGCAGTGTCGGCGGGTACGAGCAGTACTTC	CSVGGYEQYF
TRBV30	TRBJ1-2	NA	TGTGCCTGGAGCCGGACGGGGGGCGCCAACTATGGCTACACCTTC	CAWSRTGGANYGYTF
TRBV5-1	TRBJ2-7	TRBD1	TGCGCCAGCAGCTTGGACCATAGGACAGGGGGCGCGCTCGAGCAGTACTTC	CASSLDHRTGGALEQYF
TRBV5-1	TRBJ1-2	NA	TGCGCCAGCAGCACTAATTCCGTAGCAAATGGCTACACCTTC	CASSTNSVANGYTF
TRBV29-1	TRBJ1-1	TRBD1	TGCAGCGTAGTGGGACAGGTCATGAACACTGAAGCTTTCTTT	CSVVGQVMNTEAFF
TRBV28	TRBJ2-1	TRBD1	TGTGCCAGCAGGGCCGGGACAGGGGGCTACAATGAGCAGTTCTTC	CASRAGTGGYNEQFF
TRBV6-5	TRBJ2-7	TRBD1	TGTGCCAGCAGTTACAGGGGACAGGGCACCTACGAGCAGTACTTC	CASSYRGQGTYEQYF
TRBV5-1	TRBJ2-7	NA	TGCGCCAGCAGCTTGGGGGCGGGTGGCGAGCAGTACTTC	CASSLGAGGEQYF
TRBV5-1	TRBJ1-1	TRBD1	TGCGCCAGCAGCTTGGGTAGGACAGGGGGCGGCACTGAAGCTTTCTTT	CASSLGRTGGGTEAFF
TRBV2	TRBJ2-2	TRBD1	TGTGCCAGCCAGAAACAGGGGGCTCGGACCGGGGAGCTGTTTTTT	CASQKQGARTGELFF
TRBV4-2	TRBJ1-5	NA	TGTGCCAGCAGCCAAGAAAGGGGGAGCAATCAGCCCCAGCATTTT	CASSQERGSNQPQHF
TRBV10-2	TRBJ2-1	TRBD1	TGCGCCACCGACAGGGGATCCAATGAGCAGTTCTTC	CATDRGSNEQFF
TRBV28	TRBJ2-7	TRBD2	TGTGCCAGCACGCTGGGGACTAGCGGAACCTACGAGCAGTACTTC	CASTLGTSGTYEQYF
TRBV30	TRBJ2-7	TRBD1	TGTGCCTGGAGTGATGGGACAGCGAACGAGCAGTACTTC	CAWSDGTANEQYF
TRBV30	TRBJ1-5	NA	TGTGCCTGGAGTACTGGCAATCAGCCCCAGCATTTT	CAWSTGNQPQHF
TRBV27	TRBJ2-7	TRBD1	TGTGCCAGCAGTTTAGGGACAGGGTCTTCCTACGAGCAGTACTTC	CASSLGTGSSYEQYF
TRBV5-1	TRBJ2-7	NA	TGCGCCAGCAGCTTTAGAGGCGAGCAGTACTTC	CASSFRGEQYF